This T cell receptor beta chain was sequenced in a study of blood T cell repertoires in COVID-19. Overall study: Samples came from the United States, Italy and Spain, spanning acute and convalescent COVID-19. PBMCs, B-cell-depleted T cells, or T cells provided the cDNA or gDNA that made up the material.

Original processing methods: Amplification with reference gene primers provided the estimates of nucleated cell counts. The protocol was immunoSEQ multiplex PCR, while the TCRdb copy is restricted to in-frame clones and leaves out a portion. The D gene and trimming were derived from the DNA, and the V and J assignments and clone size from that table. Among roughly 160,000 clones listed, roughly 90% were seen once. Per germline, CDR1 LGHDT and CDR2 YNNKEL (reference sequence). CDR3 length equals 15 residues. Trimming removed 3 bases from V and 4 bases from J; junction bases left unmatched: 6. This chain connects TRBV3-1 (or the pseudogene TRBV3-2) to TRBJ2-3; 8 bases fit TRBD2. The source of this sequence is a man younger than 35 with acute or convalescent COVID-19. Sequencing input: peripheral blood. The CDR3: CASSHGLAGSDTQYF. DNA of the CDR3: TGTGCCAGCAGCCATGGACTAGCTGGATCAGATACGCAGTATTTT.